Listed below are T cell receptor beta chains from one sample, sequenced in a study of identical twins. Via MiXCR, TCRdb re-called the 5' RACE reads, giving one row per CDR3 protein. The sample has 250,000 to 350,000 distinct CDR3 sequences, about 8.3% seen once. This sample was shared with a second study, whose subject was yellow fever vaccine responses in identical twins.

The material sequenced was memory (CD45RO+) T cells sorted from blood. The receptors derive from a young woman in good health. CDR3s include the opening cysteine and the closing phenylalanine or tryptophan. A D gene is named only where the DNA matches it firmly. Clone size is shown for a subset of rows, as once, few, many or a class of expanded clone.

v_gene	j_gene	d_gene	abundance	CDR3aa	CDR3nt
TRBV5-6	TRBJ1-5	NA	many	CASSSRTVYSNQPQHF	TGTGCCAGCAGCTCACGGACAGTGTATAGCAATCAGCCCCAGCATTTT
TRBV12-3/TRBV12-4	TRBJ1-1	TRBD1	few	CASSLLQGDEAFF	TGTGCCAGCAGTTTGTTACAGGGGGATGAAGCTTTCTTT
TRBV12-5	TRBJ1-5	TRBD1	few	CASGPGTGGNQPQHF	TGTGCTAGTGGCCCTGGGACAGGGGGCAATCAGCCCCAGCATTTT
TRBV5-1	TRBJ2-7	TRBD2	few	CASSATSGKDEQYF	TGCGCCAGCAGCGCAACTAGCGGGAAGGACGAGCAGTACTTC
TRBV4-1	TRBJ2-7	NA	NA	CASSQDNYEQYF	TGCGCCAGCAGCCAAGATAATTACGAGCAGTACTTC
TRBV20-1	TRBJ1-2	TRBD1	many	CSASDRDRGLGGYTF	TGCAGTGCTAGTGACCGGGACAGGGGTTTAGGGGGCTACACCTTC
TRBV5-5	TRBJ1-1	NA	NA	CASSQGRENTEAFF	TGTGCCAGCAGCCAGGGACGGGAGAACACTGAAGCTTTCTTT
TRBV20-1	TRBJ1-2	TRBD1	NA	CSARPDRVYGYTF	TGCAGTGCTAGACCGGACAGGGTCTATGGCTACACCTTC
TRBV6-1	TRBJ2-3	TRBD1	NA	CASSRGTGGGVDTQYF	TGTGCCAGCAGTCGCGGGACAGGGGGCGGTGTAGATACGCAGTATTTT
TRBV6-1	TRBJ2-7	NA	few	CASNDFYEQYF	TGTGCCAGCAATGACTTCTACGAGCAGTACTTC
TRBV3-1	TRBJ1-2	NA	NA	CASSQRGRGTYGYTF	TGTGCCAGCAGCCAAAGAGGTAGGGGCACCTATGGCTACACCTTC
TRBV11-2	TRBJ2-4	NA	few	CASSLARGFGKNIQYF	TGTGCCAGCAGCTTAGCTCGGGGGTTCGGCAAAAACATTCAGTACTTC
TRBV12-3/TRBV12-4	TRBJ2-2	TRBD1	many	CASSSPGTGNTGELFF	TGTGCCAGCAGTTCCCCCGGGACAGGGAACACCGGGGAGCTGTTTTTT
TRBV6-2/TRBV6-3	TRBJ1-1	NA	NA	CASSYGWLGLLAGSLMNTEAFF	TGTGCCAGCAGTTACGGCTGGTTGGGTTTGCTAGCAGGGTCCCTAATGAACACTGAAGCTTTCTTT
TRBV5-1	TRBJ2-3	NA	medium-sized	CASSLTERGTDTQYF	TGCGCCAGCAGCCTGACCGAGCGGGGCACAGATACGCAGTATTTT
TRBV7-3	TRBJ2-1	NA	many	CASSPRSYNEQFF	TGTGCCAGCAGCCCCCGTAGCTACAATGAGCAGTTCTTC
TRBV6-5	TRBJ1-1	NA	few	CASSYGGPSNTEAFF	TGTGCCAGCAGTTATGGGGGGCCCTCCAACACTGAAGCTTTCTTT
TRBV12-3/TRBV12-4	TRBJ2-3	NA	NA	CASGATGGDTQYF	TGTGCCAGTGGAGCTACAGGTGGAGATACGCAGTATTTT
TRBV28	TRBJ2-3	NA	NA	CASSLQRGGSSTDTQYF	TGTGCCAGCAGTCTGCAGAGGGGGGGGTCTAGCACAGATACGCAGTATTTT
TRBV7-6	TRBJ1-1	NA	NA	CASRAGGGTEAFF	TGTGCCAGCCGCGCGGGGGGAGGCACTGAAGCTTTCTTT
TRBV7-9	TRBJ1-2	TRBD1	NA	CASSYTGEGYTF	TGTGCCAGCAGCTACACAGGGGAGGGCTACACCTTC
TRBV3-1	TRBJ2-7	NA	few	CASSPKGGGNYEQYF	TGTGCCAGCAGCCCAAAAGGGGGGGGGAACTACGAGCAGTACTTC
TRBV7-2	TRBJ2-5	NA	many	CASSLGGATKGQETQYF	TGTGCCAGCAGCTTAGGAGGAGCGACCAAGGGGCAAGAGACCCAGTACTTC
TRBV3-1	TRBJ1-1	NA	NA	CASSPVPTGTEAFF	TGTGCCAGCAGCCCCGTTCCTACGGGCACTGAAGCTTTCTTT
TRBV12-3/TRBV12-4	TRBJ1-1	NA	many	CASLVQGYTEAFF	TGTGCCAGCCTCGTTCAGGGGTACACTGAAGCTTTCTTT
TRBV12-3/TRBV12-4	TRBJ1-1	TRBD1	NA	CASRQGGANTEAFF	TGTGCCAGCAGACAGGGGGGAGCGAACACTGAAGCTTTCTTT
TRBV9	TRBJ2-5	NA	NA	CASSVAGTQETQYF	TGTGCCAGCAGCGTAGCCGGGACCCAAGAGACCCAGTACTTC
TRBV6-1	TRBJ1-1	TRBD1	many	CASTPRGKNTEAFF	TGTGCCAGCACTCCCAGGGGGAAGAACACTGAAGCTTTCTTT
TRBV3-1	TRBJ2-1	TRBD2	many	CASSQSRGLAGGNEQFF	TGTGCCAGCAGCCAATCTCGGGGACTAGCGGGGGGGAATGAGCAGTTCTTC
TRBV12-3/TRBV12-4	TRBJ1-2	TRBD1	many	CASSPTGWDYGYTF	TGTGCCAGCAGCCCGACAGGGTGGGACTATGGCTACACCTTC
TRBV12-5	TRBJ2-1	TRBD2	few	CASGWGLAGPNEQFF	TGTGCTAGTGGTTGGGGACTAGCGGGTCCCAATGAGCAGTTCTTC
TRBV5-1	TRBJ1-3	TRBD1	NA	CASSSLGQGTSGNTIYF	TGCGCCAGCAGCTCCCTGGGACAGGGGACCTCTGGAAACACCATATATTTT
TRBV27	TRBJ2-3	NA	many	CASSTTVSTDTQYF	TGTGCCAGCAGTACGACAGTAAGCACAGATACGCAGTATTTT
TRBV5-6	TRBJ2-5	NA	many	CASSFRVSGEETQYF	TGTGCCAGCAGCTTCCGGGTCTCAGGAGAAGAGACCCAGTACTTC
TRBV6-1	TRBJ1-2	NA	many	CASDSDYGYTF	TGTGCCAGCGACAGTGATTATGGCTACACCTTC
TRBV27	TRBJ2-7	TRBD2	NA	CASSTMWTSGYTYEQYF	TGTGCCAGCAGTACGATGTGGACTAGCGGGTATACCTACGAGCAGTACTTC
TRBV4-1	TRBJ1-2	NA	many	CASSLGDRRLASNYGYTF	TGCGCCAGCAGCCTGGGGGACCGAAGACTAGCCTCCAACTATGGCTACACCTTC
TRBV7-9	TRBJ2-7	TRBD1	NA	CASSTTLGQGASYEQYF	TGTGCCAGCAGCACCACACTCGGACAGGGGGCCTCCTACGAGCAGTACTTC
TRBV7-8	TRBJ2-5	TRBD2	many	CASSWTGTKETQYF	TGTGCCAGCAGCTGGACCGGGACTAAAGAGACCCAGTACTTC
TRBV7-2	TRBJ2-5	NA	many	CASSKPEGAEETQYF	TGTGCCAGCAGCAAACCAGAAGGAGCAGAAGAGACCCAGTACTTC